One and the same sample provided the 8 T cell receptor beta chains below, sequenced in a study of T cells in narcolepsy (dated by TCRdb to between 2018 and 2020). Preparation of the library involved the immunoSEQ multiplex PCR assay. TCRdb stores this immuneACCESS table with in-frame sequences only. Part of the clones is absent; in the studies checked, under half of the shortfall reflects unresolved V genes, and no reason is known for the rest. In all, the sample holds around 16,000 clones, and roughly 85% of those were seen once. 35% to 40% of the sample is in the top ten clones. Material: memory (CD45RA-) CD4+ T cells from blood. This sample's cell subset or site label indicates: memory T cells sorted ex vivo from peripheral blood. The receptor set was obtained from a human donor in good health.

Concerning this clone: Different DNA sequences within this sample yield the same CDR3. This chain uses TRBV29-1 with TRBJ1-2; D is undetermined. The ends were cut back, 7 bases at V and 2 bases at J, with 11 bases in the middle. Germline CDR1 is SQVTM and CDR2 is ANQGSEA. The CDR3 sequence is 12 residues long. CDR3 in DNA: TGCAGCGCAGGAACCTTAAACTATGGCTACACCTTC. It codes for CSAGTLNYGYTF.

The V and J genes are TRBV29-1 and TRBJ1-3; D remains unclear. CDR3 size: 11 residues. The germline gives CDR1 SQVTM, CDR2 ANQGSEA. V was clipped by 6 bases and J by 4 bases, with 7 bases between them. Written as DNA, the CDR3 is TGCAGCGTCCGCCCGGGAAACACCATATATTTT. Protein product: CSVRPGNTIYF.

The chain recombines TRBV7-9 with TRBJ2-3; 7 nucleotides line up with TRBD2. Germline assignment: CDR1 SEHNR and CDR2 FQNEAQ (reference sequence). Trimming cost V 5 bases and J 9 bases; bases outside gene matches: 5. The CDR3 totals 12 residues. As DNA, the CDR3 is TGTGCCAGCAGCGGGAGGGATGGGACGCAGTATTTT. It translates to CASSGRDGTQYF.

This chain uses TRBV7-2 with TRBJ1-2; D is undetermined. Trimming pared 2 bases from V and 8 bases from J, leaving 9 bases between. From germline, CDR1 is SGHTA and CDR2 FQGNSA. This CDR3 contains 12 residues. The DNA for the CDR3 is TGTGCCAGCAGCTTAACAGAGAGGGGCTACACCTTC. This sequence encodes CASSLTERGYTF.

J is TRBJ1-3 and V is TRBV29-1; a weak D match, TRBD1 (6 bases). Trimming took 2 bases from V and 8 from J, leaving 16 bases between them. The CDR3 runs 14 residues. Germline CDR1 is SQVTM and CDR2 is ANQGSEA. CDR3 residues: CSVEPRTGLDTIYF. CDR3 DNA sequence: TGCAGCGTTGAACCGCGAACAGGGTTGGACACCATATATTTT. The variable domain in full, completed from reference TRBV29-1 and TRBJ1-3, reads SAVISQKPSRDICQRGTSLTIQCQVDSQVTMMFWYRQQPGQSLTLIATANQGSEATYESGFVIDKFPISRPNLTFSTLTVSNMSPEDSSIYLCSVEPRTGLDTIYFGEGSWLTVV.

V and J are TRBV5-1 and TRBJ2-7; 10 bases are a match to TRBD2. The CDR3 sequence is 18 residues long. The V gene end was trimmed by 5 bases and the J gene end by 2 bases; junction bases not matched to a gene: 16. Germline V lookup: CDR1 SGHRS, CDR2 YFSETQ. The CDR3 region is CASSSGVAGGRQTYEQYF. CDR3 coding DNA: TGCGCCAGCAGTTCTGGGGTAGCGGGAGGAAGGCAAACCTACGAGCAGTACTTC.

The gene calls are TRBV29-1 and TRBJ2-7, with D perhaps TRBD1 or TRBD2 (8 bases each). Trimming removed 4 bases from V and 3 bases from J, with 13 bases in between. In germline, CDR1 is SQVTM, CDR2 ANQGSEA. The CDR3 runs 13 residues. The CDR3 region is CSVGQGTSYEQYF. DNA for the CDR3: TGCAGCGTTGGACAGGGGACTAGCTACGAGCAGTACTTC.

V usage is TRBV6-5 and J usage is TRBJ1-2; D remains ambiguous. The V end lost 0 bases, the J end lost 7 bases, and 9 bases lay between the germline ends. Germline CDR1 and CDR2: MNHEY and SVGAGI. The CDR3 covers 13 residues. In DNA, the CDR3 is TGTGCCAGCAGTTACTCAGGGTCCGGTGGCTACACCTTC. This encodes CASSYSGSGGYTF.